This T cell receptor (beta chain) derives from a study of human T cells and chemical hapten exposure. Study-wide context: Sensitization employed 2% DPC on 2 cm by 2 cm of upper inner arm skin. Alopecia areata, totalis or universalis was found in mostly female patients. Variation in per-sample TCR yields came mainly from small pooled library volume differences. General study results and limits: Every donor had alopecia, and their immune response may therefore differ from healthy people's.

TCRdb re-called the RACE reads with MiXCR, one entry per CDR3 protein. The sample consists of 84,000 or so distinct CDR3 sequences, roughly a tenth of them appearing once. The CDR3 has 15 residues. V was clipped by 1 base and J by 2 bases, with 10 bases between them. In germline, CDR1 is SGHRS, CDR2 YFSETQ. As for time point: patch test 2, 6 weeks after DPC sensitization. Indicated treatment: therapeutic diphenylcyclopropenone sensitization with weekly scalp DPC. Remarks on this clonotype: Its antigen remains unidentified.

The TCR originated in a woman in her 30s with alopecia areata. Some clones in this sample may be carry-over from other donors' samples. Sequenced here: whole blood, sampled in connection with sensitization to the hapten diphenylcyclopropenone (DPC). This rearrangement joins TRBV5-1 to TRBJ1-3; D unclear. This chain's CDR3 is CASSLTDLPGNTIYF. The CDR3 DNA sequence: TGCGCCAGCAGCTTGACAGATCTGCCTGGAAACACCATATATTTT.